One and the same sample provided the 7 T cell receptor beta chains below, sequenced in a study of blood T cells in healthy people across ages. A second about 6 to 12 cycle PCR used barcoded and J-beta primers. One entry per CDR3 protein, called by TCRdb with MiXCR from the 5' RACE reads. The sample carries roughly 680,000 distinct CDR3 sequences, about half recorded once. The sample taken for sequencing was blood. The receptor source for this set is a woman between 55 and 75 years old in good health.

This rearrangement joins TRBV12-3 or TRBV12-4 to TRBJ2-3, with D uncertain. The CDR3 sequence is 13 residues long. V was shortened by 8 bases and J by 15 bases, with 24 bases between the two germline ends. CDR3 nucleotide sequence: TGTGCCAGCGTCAGGATAGGAGCAGATATGCAATATTTT. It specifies CASVRIGADMQYF.

The CDR3 loop reads CASMSGSTDTQYF. The CDR3, as DNA: TGTGCCAGCATGAGCGGTAGCACAGATACGCAGTATTTT. The chain is built from TRBV28 and TRBJ2-3; TRBD2 is a possible D gene (5 bases). Germline values: CDR1 MDHEN, CDR2 SYDVKM. V was cut by 7 bases and J by 0 bases, with 8 bases left in between. The CDR3 runs 13 residues.

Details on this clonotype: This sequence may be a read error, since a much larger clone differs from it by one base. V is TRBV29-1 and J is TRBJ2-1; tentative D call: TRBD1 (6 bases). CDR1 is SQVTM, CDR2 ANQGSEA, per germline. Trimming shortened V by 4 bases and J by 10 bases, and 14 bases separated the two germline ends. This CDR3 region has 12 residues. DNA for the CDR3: TGCAGCGTTGGGGGGCGCGTCTACGAGCAGTTCTTC. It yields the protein CSVGGRVYEQFF.

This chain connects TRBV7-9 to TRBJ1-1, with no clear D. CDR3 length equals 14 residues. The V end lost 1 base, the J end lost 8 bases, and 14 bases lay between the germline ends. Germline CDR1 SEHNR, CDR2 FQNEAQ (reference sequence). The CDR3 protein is CASSLVRERGEAFF. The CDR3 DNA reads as TGTGCCAGCAGCTTAGTGAGGGAACGGGGAGAAGCTTTCTTT.

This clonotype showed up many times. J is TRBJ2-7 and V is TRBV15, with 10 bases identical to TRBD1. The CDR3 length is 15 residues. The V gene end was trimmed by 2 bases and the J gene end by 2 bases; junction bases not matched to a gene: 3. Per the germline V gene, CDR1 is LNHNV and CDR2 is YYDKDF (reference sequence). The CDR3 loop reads CATSRPDRGTYEQYF. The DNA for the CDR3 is TGTGCCACCAGCAGACCGGACAGGGGGACCTACGAGCAGTACTTC.

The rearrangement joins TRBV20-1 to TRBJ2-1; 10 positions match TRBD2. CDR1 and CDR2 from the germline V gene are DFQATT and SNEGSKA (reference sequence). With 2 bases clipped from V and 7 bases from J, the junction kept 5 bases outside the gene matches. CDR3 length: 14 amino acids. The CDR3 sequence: CSARISGRGNEQFF. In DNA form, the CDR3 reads TGCAGTGCTAGAATCAGCGGGAGGGGGAATGAGCAGTTCTTC.

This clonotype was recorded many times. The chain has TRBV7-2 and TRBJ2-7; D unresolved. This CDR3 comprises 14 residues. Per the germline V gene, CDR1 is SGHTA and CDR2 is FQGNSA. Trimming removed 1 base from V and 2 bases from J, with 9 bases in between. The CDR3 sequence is CASSLGRRTYEQYF. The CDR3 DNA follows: TGTGCCAGCAGCTTAGGCCGGAGAACCTACGAGCAGTACTTC.